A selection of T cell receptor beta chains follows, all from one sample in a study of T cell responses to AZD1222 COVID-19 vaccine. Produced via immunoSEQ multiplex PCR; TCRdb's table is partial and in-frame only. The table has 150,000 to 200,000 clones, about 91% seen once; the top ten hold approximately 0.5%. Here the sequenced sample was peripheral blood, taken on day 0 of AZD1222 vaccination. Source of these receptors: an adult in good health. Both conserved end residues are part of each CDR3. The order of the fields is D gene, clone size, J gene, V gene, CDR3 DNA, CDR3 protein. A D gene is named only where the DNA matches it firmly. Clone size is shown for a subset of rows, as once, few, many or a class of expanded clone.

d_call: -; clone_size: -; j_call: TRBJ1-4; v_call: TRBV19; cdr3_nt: TGTGCCAGTAGTATAGTGGGACAATCAAGCGAACTGTTTTTT; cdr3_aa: CASSIVGQSSELFF
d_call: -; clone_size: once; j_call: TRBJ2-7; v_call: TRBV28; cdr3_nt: TGTGCCAGCAATTTAGGGCTTCTCTACGAGCAGTACTTC; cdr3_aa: CASNLGLLYEQYF
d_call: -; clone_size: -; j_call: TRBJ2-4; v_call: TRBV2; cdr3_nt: TGTGCCACCGAGGGGACCATAGCCAAAAACATTCAGTACTTC; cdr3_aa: CATEGTIAKNIQYF
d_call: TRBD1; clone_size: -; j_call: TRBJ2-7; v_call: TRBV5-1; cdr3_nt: TGCGCCAGCGAGGGGGCCGTCCCAAACGAGCAGTACTTC; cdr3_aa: CASEGAVPNEQYF
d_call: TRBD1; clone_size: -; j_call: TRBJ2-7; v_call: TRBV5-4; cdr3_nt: TGTGCCAGCAGCGCAGAAAACAGGGGGCGCAACGAGCAGTACTTC; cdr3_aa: CASSAENRGRNEQYF
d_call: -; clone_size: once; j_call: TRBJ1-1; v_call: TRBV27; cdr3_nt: TGTGCCAGCAGTTCCTATCAGGGTGGCACTGAAGCTTTCTTT; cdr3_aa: CASSSYQGGTEAFF
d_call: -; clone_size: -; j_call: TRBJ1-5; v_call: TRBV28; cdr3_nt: TGTGCCAGCAGTCCGCGAGTCGGCAATCAGCCCCAGCATTTT; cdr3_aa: CASSPRVGNQPQHF
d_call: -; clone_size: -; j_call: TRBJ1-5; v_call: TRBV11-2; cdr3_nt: TGTGCCAGCAGCTTAGCCGATTATCAGCCCCAGCATTTT; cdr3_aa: CASSLADYQPQHF
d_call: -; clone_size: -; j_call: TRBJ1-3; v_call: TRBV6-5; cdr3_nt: TGTGCCAGCAGGCGTACATCGACTGGAAACACCATATATTTT; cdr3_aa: CASRRTSTGNTIYF
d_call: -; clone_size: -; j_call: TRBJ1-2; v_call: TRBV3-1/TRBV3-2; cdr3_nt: TGTGCCAGCAGCGACGGGGAAAAGCCGGGGGGCTACACCTTC; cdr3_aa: CASSDGEKPGGYTF
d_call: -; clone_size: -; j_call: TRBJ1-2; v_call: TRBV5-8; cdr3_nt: TGTGCCAGCAGCTTGGAACCGAGGGCCGCGGTTATTGGCTACACCTTC; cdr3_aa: CASSLEPRAAVIGYTF
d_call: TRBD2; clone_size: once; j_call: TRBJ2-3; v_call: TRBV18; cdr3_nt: TGTGCCAGCTCACGAAGGACTAGCCGGGTGGGGGATACGCAGTATTTT; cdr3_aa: CASSRRTSRVGDTQYF
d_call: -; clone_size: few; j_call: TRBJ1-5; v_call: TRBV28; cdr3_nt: TGTGCCAGCAGGACGACAGTGGCAGATCAGCCCCAGCATTTT; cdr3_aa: CASRTTVADQPQHF
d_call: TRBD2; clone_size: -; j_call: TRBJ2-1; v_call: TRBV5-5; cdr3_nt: TGTGCCAGCAGCCGATCCCTTTCCGGGACTAGCGGGATGCTTGAGCAGTTCTTC; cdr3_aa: CASSRSLSGTSGMLEQFF
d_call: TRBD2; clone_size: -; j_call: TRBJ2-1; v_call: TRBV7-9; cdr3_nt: TGTGCCAGCAGCGTAGCGGGGGGGGTTTACAATGAGCAGTTCTTC; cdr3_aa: CASSVAGGVYNEQFF
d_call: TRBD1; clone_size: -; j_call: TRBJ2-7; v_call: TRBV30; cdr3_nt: TGTGCCTGGAGTGTACGGTCAGGGGGCGCGGAAGGGCAGTACTTC; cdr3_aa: CAWSVRSGGAEGQYF
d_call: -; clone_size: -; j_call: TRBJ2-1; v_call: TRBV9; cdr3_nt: TGTGCCAGCAGCGTCTCAGCGGCCAGGGTTTACAATGAGCAGTTCTTC; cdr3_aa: CASSVSAARVYNEQFF
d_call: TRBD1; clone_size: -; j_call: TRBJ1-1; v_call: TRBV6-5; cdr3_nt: TGTGCCAGCAGTCGGGACAGTTTCACTGAAGCTTTCTTT; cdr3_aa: CASSRDSFTEAFF
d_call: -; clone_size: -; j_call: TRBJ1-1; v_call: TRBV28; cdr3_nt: TGTGCCAGCAGTTTAATCGGGGGCCAGACTGAAGCTTTCTTT; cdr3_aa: CASSLIGGQTEAFF
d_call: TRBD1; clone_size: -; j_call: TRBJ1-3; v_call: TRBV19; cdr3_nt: TGTGCCAGTAGTACCGTACAGGGGGCGCGTGGAAACACCATATATTTT; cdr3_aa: CASSTVQGARGNTIYF
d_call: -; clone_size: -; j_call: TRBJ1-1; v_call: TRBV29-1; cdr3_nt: TGCAGCGGAGGTGAGGCTGAAGCTTTCTTT; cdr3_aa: CSGGEAEAFF
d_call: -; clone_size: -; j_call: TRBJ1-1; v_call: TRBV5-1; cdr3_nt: TGCGCCAGCACGGGAGGGCCCAGCACTGAAGCTTTCTTT; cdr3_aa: CASTGGPSTEAFF
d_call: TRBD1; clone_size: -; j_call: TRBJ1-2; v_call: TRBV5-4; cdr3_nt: TGTGCCAGCAGCAATGACAGGGGCCAATCTGGCTACACCTTC; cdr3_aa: CASSNDRGQSGYTF
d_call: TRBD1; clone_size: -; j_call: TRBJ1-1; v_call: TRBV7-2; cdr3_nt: TGTGCCAGCAGCTTAGTTCTGGGACAGGGTTCTGAAGCTTTCTTT; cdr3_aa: CASSLVLGQGSEAFF